A single sample is the source of the 8 T cell receptor beta chains below, sequenced in a study of T cells after yellow fever vaccination. TCRdb analysed the 5' RACE reads with MiXCR anew, one entry per CDR3 protein. The data hold 100,000 to 150,000 distinct CDR3 sequences, with roughly 7.2% observed a single time. This specimen was CD4+ T cells sorted from PBMCs, taken around 45 days after the first yellow fever vaccination. These receptors came from a man aged 18 to 29 who received the YFV17D yellow fever vaccine.

This clonotype came up many times. The rearrangement joins TRBV5-1 to TRBJ1-2; D is possibly TRBD1 (5 bases). The CDR3 spans 15 residues. V gave up 0 bases and J gave up 7 bases, with 16 bases separating them. Per the germline V gene, CDR1 is SGHRS and CDR2 is YFSETQ. CDR3 DNA: TGCGCCAGCAGCTTGGGTACCGGGACGTGGGGTGGCTACACCTTC. Translated, it gives CASSLGTGTWGGYTF.

This clonotype was picked up a small number of times. This chain joins TRBV24-1 and TRBJ2-3, with 8 bases that match TRBD2. This CDR3 region has 15 residues. Germline V lookup: CDR1 KGHDR, CDR2 SFDVKD. Losses at the gene ends were 1 base for V and 1 base for J; bases not matched to a gene: 0. The CDR3 loop is CATSDFGGGTDTQYF. DNA for the CDR3: TGTGCCACCAGTGATTTCGGGGGGGGCACAGATACGCAGTATTTT.

Ten or more counts support this clonotype. The rearrangement links TRBV5-5 to TRBJ2-1, with D tentatively TRBD2 (6 bases). The CDR3 consists of 15 residues. Trimming took 4 bases from V and 7 from J, leaving 18 bases between them. Germline V lookup: CDR1 SGHKS, CDR2 YYEKEE (reference sequence). CDR3 residues: CASSAQTSSRNEQFF. Here the CDR3 DNA reads TGTGCCAGCAGCGCCCAGACTAGTTCGCGGAATGAGCAGTTCTTC.

This clonotype was found many times. V usage is TRBV5-4 and J usage is TRBJ2-4, with TRBD2 as a possible D gene (7 bases). The CDR3 has 14 residues. CDR1 is SGHNT and CDR2 is YYREEE in the germline V gene (reference sequence). Trimming cost V 3 bases and J 8 bases, with 15 bases left between them. CDR3 sequence: CASSSGGRGDIQYF. The CDR3 DNA reads as TGTGCCAGCAGCTCGGGGGGCCGAGGGGACATTCAGTACTTC.

This rearrangement joins TRBV15 to TRBJ1-6; maybe TRBD1 (5 bases). CDR3 length equals 21 residues. Trimming stripped 2 bases from V and 0 bases from J, with 23 bases between. The germline V gene encodes CDR1 LNHNV and CDR2 YYDKDF (reference sequence). The CDR3 spells CATSRRPIRTSPSSYNSPLHF. In nucleotides, the CDR3 is TGTGCCACCAGCAGACGCCCTATACGGACATCCCCTAGCTCCTATAATTCACCCCTCCACTTT.

This clonotype was recorded at least ten times. This sequence joins TRBV10-3 and TRBJ2-1; unclear D gene. Germline V CDR1 and CDR2: ENHRY, SYGVKD. The CDR3 totals 11 residues. V gave up 4 bases and J gave up 5 bases, with 3 bases separating them. CDR3 in DNA: TGTGCCATCAGTGGAAACAATGAGCAGTTCTTC. Translation: CAISGNNEQFF.

This clonotype occurred many times. The gene calls are TRBV12-3 or TRBV12-4 and TRBJ2-2, with 8 bases matching TRBD2. V was pared by 6 bases and J by 6 bases, with 6 bases of the junction left unmatched. The CDR3 has 14 amino acids. The CDR3 reads CASRTSVGAGELFF. DNA of the CDR3: TGTGCCAGCAGGACTAGCGTCGGTGCCGGGGAGCTGTTTTTT.

V is TRBV30 and J is TRBJ1-4, with no clear D. Trimming stripped 3 bases from V and 8 bases from J, with 13 bases between. There are 13 residues in the CDR3. Germline CDR1 GTSNPN, CDR2 SVGIG (reference sequence). CDR3 amino acids: CAWSERVGEKLFF. The CDR3, as DNA: TGTGCCTGGAGCGAACGAGTAGGGGAAAAACTGTTTTTT. The whole variable domain, filled in from reference TRBV30 and TRBJ1-4, reads SQTIHQWPATLVQPVGSPLSLECTVEGTSNPNLYWYRQAAGRGLQLLFYSVGIGQISSEVPQNLSASRPQDRQFILSSKKLLLSDSGFYLCAWSERVGEKLFFGSGTQLSVL.